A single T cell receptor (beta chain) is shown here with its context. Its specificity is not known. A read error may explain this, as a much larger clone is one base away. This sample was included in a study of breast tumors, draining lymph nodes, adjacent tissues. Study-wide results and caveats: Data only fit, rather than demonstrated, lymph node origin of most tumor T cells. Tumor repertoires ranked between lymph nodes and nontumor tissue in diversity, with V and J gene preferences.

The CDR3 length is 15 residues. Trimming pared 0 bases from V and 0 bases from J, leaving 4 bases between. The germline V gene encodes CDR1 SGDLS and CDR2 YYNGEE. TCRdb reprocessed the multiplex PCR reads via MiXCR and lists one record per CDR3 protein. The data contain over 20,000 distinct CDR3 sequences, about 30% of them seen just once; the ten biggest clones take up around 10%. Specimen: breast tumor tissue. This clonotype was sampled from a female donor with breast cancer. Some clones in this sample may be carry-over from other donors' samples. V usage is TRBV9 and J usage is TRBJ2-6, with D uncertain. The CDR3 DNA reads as TGTGCCAGCAGCGTAGGGGCCTCTGGGGCCAACGTCCTGACTTTC. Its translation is CASSVGASGANVLTF. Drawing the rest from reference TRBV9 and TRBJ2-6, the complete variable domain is DSGVTQTPKHLITATGQRVTLRCSPRSGDLSVYWYQQSLDQGLQFLIQYYNGEERAKGNILERFSAQQFPDLHSELNLSSLELGDSALYFCASSVGASGANVLTFGAGSRLTVL.